These 27 T cell receptor beta chains came from one sample sequenced in a study of T cell responses to AZD1222 COVID-19 vaccine. Sequencing was performed with immunoSEQ multiplex PCR; in TCRdb, only in-frame clones are kept and a portion is missing. The sample lists about 120,000 clones, approximately 90% occurring once. Sequencing was performed on peripheral blood, taken on day 0 of AZD1222 vaccination. Receptors were obtained from an adult in good health.

A note on this clone: The sample carries other DNA sequences with the same CDR3. The rearrangement uses TRBV10-3 and TRBJ1-1, with a weak D call TRBD1 (5 bases). The V end lost 0 bases, the J end lost 2 bases, and 10 bases lay between the germline ends. CDR3 size: 15 residues. Per germline, CDR1 ENHRY and CDR2 SYGVKD. This CDR3 is CAISESRGLNTEAFF. CDR3 coding DNA: TGTGCCATCAGTGAGTCGAGGGGACTAAACACTGAAGCTTTCTTT.

The chain joins TRBV4-2 to TRBJ2-1; D possibly corresponds to TRBD1 (6 bases). Germline loops: CDR1 LGHNA, CDR2 YNFKEQ. This CDR3 spans 16 amino acids. Between the trimmed V and J ends, which lost 5 bases and 8 bases, there was a span of 22 bases. DNA of the CDR3: TGTGCCAGCAGCTACAACAGGGCCGAGGTAGAGGATGAGCAGTTCTTC. Its translation is CASSYNRAEVEDEQFF.

The V and J genes are TRBV4-3 and TRBJ2-1; D is unclear. The V gene's germline CDR1 is LGHNA and CDR2 YSLEER. The CDR3 covers 12 residues. Trimming left V 5 bases short and J 10 bases short, with 12 bases between. CDR3 DNA: TGCGCCAGCAGCTGCCCCCAGGAGGAGCAGTTCTTC. Protein sequence: CASSCPQEEQFF.

The chain has TRBV12-3 or TRBV12-4 and TRBJ1-1; D ambiguous. CDR3 length: 11 amino acids. V lost 1 base and J lost 7, with 4 bases in between. CDR3 residues: CASSLVGEAFF. The DNA of the CDR3 is TGTGCCAGCAGTTTAGTAGGTGAAGCTTTCTTT.

The chain uses TRBV10-3 and TRBJ1-5; weak D call: TRBD1 (5 bases). This CDR3 comprises 15 residues. In germline, CDR1 is ENHRY, CDR2 SYGVKD. V dropped 4 bases and J dropped 3 bases, with 13 bases sitting between them. The CDR3 region is CAISGEGRVNQPQHF. CDR3 DNA: TGTGCCATCAGTGGAGAAGGCAGGGTCAATCAGCCCCAGCATTTT.

The V and J genes are TRBV4-1 and TRBJ2-7, with a possible D match to TRBD1 (6 bases). The germline V gene encodes CDR1 MGHRA and CDR2 YSYEKL. CDR3 length equals 13 residues. The ends were cut back, 4 bases at V and 6 bases at J, with 13 bases in the middle. The CDR3 region is CASSLGARGEQYF. The CDR3 nucleotides read TGCGCCAGCAGCCTGGGGGCCAGGGGCGAGCAGTACTTC.

This chain joins TRBV5-4 and TRBJ1-1, with D possibly being TRBD1 (6 bases). The CDR3 is made up of 15 amino acids. In germline, CDR1 is SGHNT, CDR2 YYREEE (reference sequence). With 0 bases removed from V and 4 bases from J, the gap between germline ends came to 13 bases. The CDR3 loop reads CASSLAGRGGTEAFF. The CDR3 bases are TGTGCCAGCAGCTTGGCCGGCAGGGGAGGCACTGAAGCTTTCTTT.

The chain joins TRBV6-5 to TRBJ1-2; D is unclear. CDR1 and CDR2 from the germline V gene are MNHEY and SVGAGI. The V end was cut by 0 bases, the J end by 0 bases, with 8 bases between. This CDR3 contains 15 residues. The CDR3, as DNA: TGTGCCAGCAGTTACTCGGCAGCCACTAACTATGGCTACACCTTC. Its protein is CASSYSAATNYGYTF.

On this clone: Because the CDR3's place on the DNA is in doubt, the DNA is left out and the CDR3 is given as listed by TCRdb. The gene calls are TRBV7-5 and TRBJ2-6. TRBV7-5 is shown as a pseudogene. The CDR3 is 15 residues long, counting both termini. CDR3: CVRSLVGTGANVLTF.

Here the CDR3 DNA reads TGTGCCAGCAGAATCCGGGGGGGCCGAGAGACCCAGTACTTC. The encoded protein is CASRIRGGRETQYF. This sequence joins TRBV6-5 and TRBJ2-5; 8 bases fit TRBD2. The V segment lost 6 bases and the J segment 4 bases; nucleotides outside the gene matches: 7. CDR1 and CDR2 from the germline V gene are MNHEY and SVGAGI. This CDR3 is 14 amino acids long.

J is TRBJ2-1 and V is TRBV9, with 8 bases that match TRBD2. The CDR3 totals 13 residues. The V segment lost 7 bases and the J segment 5 bases; nucleotides outside the gene matches: 5. Germline CDR1 and CDR2: SGDLS and YYNGEE. The CDR3 DNA sequence: TGTGCCAGCCACGGGGGGGCCAACAATGAGCAGTTCTTC. This translates into CASHGGANNEQFF. Variable domain in full (rest from reference TRBV9 and TRBJ2-1): DSGVTQTPKHLITATGQRVTLRCSPRSGDLSVYWYQQSLDQGLQFLIQYYNGEERAKGNILERFSAQQFPDLHSELNLSSLELGDSALYFCASHGGANNEQFFGPGTRLTVL.

This clone was detected only once. The chain links TRBV4-2 to TRBJ2-7; D is perhaps TRBD2 (5 bases). The CDR3 contains 14 residues. Germline CDR1 is LGHNA and CDR2 is YNFKEQ. The V end was cut by 1 base, the J end by 2 bases, with 9 bases between. The CDR3 region is CASSQADSTYEQYF. As DNA, the CDR3 is TGTGCCAGCAGCCAAGCGGACTCAACCTACGAGCAGTACTTC.

CDR3 sequence reads: CASSSTSGGDTQYF. The CDR3 DNA sequence: TGTGCCAGTAGTTCGACTAGCGGGGGAGATACGCAGTATTTT. The J gene is TRBJ2-3, the V gene TRBV19; 12 bases line up with TRBD2. Unmatched junction bases numbered 2, after V lost 5 bases and J lost 5 bases. The germline CDR1 and CDR2 sequences are LNHDA and SQIVND (reference sequence). This CDR3 spans 14 amino acids.

The chain joins TRBV7-9 to TRBJ2-4; 9 bases are a match to TRBD1. The germline gives CDR1 SEHNR, CDR2 FQNEAQ (reference sequence). V lost 4 bases and J lost 0; bases outside the gene matches: 4. The CDR3 is 16 residues long. The CDR3: CASSSGQGVAKNIQYF. In DNA form, the CDR3 reads TGTGCCAGCAGCTCGGGACAGGGAGTAGCCAAAAACATTCAGTACTTC.

This chain joins TRBV10-3 and TRBJ2-7, with D hard to call. Germline-derived CDR1 and CDR2 are ENHRY and SYGVKD. With 0 bases removed from V and 5 bases from J, the gap between germline ends came to 14 bases. The CDR3 extends over 15 amino acids. This CDR3 reads CAISESFRSQDEQYF. The CDR3 DNA reads as TGTGCCATCAGTGAGTCATTCAGGTCGCAAGACGAGCAGTACTTC.

The V gene is TRBV4-3, the J gene TRBJ2-1; D might be TRBD2 (6 bases). Trimming took 2 bases from V and 4 from J, leaving 12 bases between them. CDR1 is LGHNA and CDR2 is YSLEER in the germline V gene. The CDR3 totals 15 residues. The CDR3 nucleotides are TGCGCCAGCAGCCAATCGCTAGCGCGATACAATGAGCAGTTCTTC. Amino acid sequence: CASSQSLARYNEQFF.

The rearrangement links TRBV2 to TRBJ1-1; 7 bases map to TRBD1. Germline assignment: CDR1 SNHLY and CDR2 FYNNEI. This CDR3 contains 15 residues. With V trimmed by 2 bases and J by 4 bases, 7 bases remained unmatched. The CDR3 bases are TGTGCCAGCAGTGAAAGGACAGGAGCTGGCACTGAAGCTTTCTTT. Protein: CASSERTGAGTEAFF.

The rearrangement joins TRBV6-2 or TRBV6-3 to TRBJ2-7; 8 bases fit TRBD2. The CDR3 spans 16 residues. V lost 0 bases to trimming and J lost 5 bases; unmatched junction nucleotides: 9. The V gene's germline CDR1 is MNHEY and CDR2 SVGEGT. The CDR3 DNA follows: TGTGCCAGCAGTTACTCCAGGACTAGCCCCAGCCACGAGCAGTACTTC. It specifies CASSYSRTSPSHEQYF.

This chain links TRBV5-1 with TRBJ2-7; D call uncertain. CDR1 is SGHRS, CDR2 YFSETQ, per germline. Trimming took 4 bases from V and 0 from J, leaving 14 bases between them. CDR3 length: 15 amino acids. This CDR3 is CASSPTGPSSYEQYF. CDR3 sequence (DNA): TGCGCCAGCAGCCCGACCGGGCCAAGCTCCTACGAGCAGTACTTC.

The CDR3 nucleotides read TGCGCCAGCAGCCCGGACCGAGGGACGGAGTCCTACGAGCAGTACTTC. Translating gives CASSPDRGTESYEQYF. The chain carries TRBV5-1 and TRBJ2-7; D is perhaps TRBD1 or TRBD2 (5 bases each). Trimming took 4 bases from V and 1 from J, leaving 18 bases between them. The CDR3 is made up of 16 amino acids. The V gene's germline CDR1 is SGHRS and CDR2 YFSETQ.

The gene calls are TRBV27 and TRBJ1-2; TRBD1 agrees at 7 bases. J was trimmed by 3 bases and V by 5 bases; bases with no gene match: 9. This CDR3 has 15 residues. The V gene's germline CDR1 is MNHEY and CDR2 SMNVEV (reference sequence). This CDR3 reads CASSPRGLGDYGYTF. DNA of the CDR3: TGTGCCAGCAGTCCAAGGGGGCTAGGTGACTATGGCTACACCTTC.

There are a few counts of this clone. This chain uses TRBV7-2 with TRBJ2-7; 7 positions match TRBD1. Germline V gene sequence: CDR1 SGHTA, CDR2 FQGNSA. With V trimmed by 6 bases and J by 0 bases, 8 bases remained unmatched. This CDR3 contains 15 residues. CDR3 DNA: TGTGCCAGCAGATCCTATGCAGGGGGCTCCTACGAGCAGTACTTC. It is translated as CASRSYAGGSYEQYF.

The chain joins TRBV5-1 to TRBJ2-1, with 7 nucleotides matching TRBD2. After removal of 1 base from V and 0 bases from J, the junction contained 4 bases not matched to a gene. The CDR3 runs 16 residues. The germline V gene encodes CDR1 SGHRS and CDR2 YFSETQ. In DNA, the CDR3 is TGCGCCAGCAGCTTGTTAGGACTAGACTCCTACAATGAGCAGTTCTTC. It translates to CASSLLGLDSYNEQFF.

This rearrangement joins TRBV6-5 to TRBJ2-3; unclear D gene. The length of the CDR3 is 15 residues. With 2 bases removed from V and 2 bases from J, the gap between germline ends came to 11 bases. Germline loops: CDR1 MNHEY, CDR2 SVGAGI. CDR3 DNA sequence: TGTGCCAGCAGTTACCGATATACCTTCACAGATACGCAGTATTTT. Its protein is CASSYRYTFTDTQYF.

This clone was seen just once. CDR3 amino acids: CASSQEPGQGFREQYF. The CDR3 DNA reads TGTGCCAGCAGCCAAGAGCCGGGACAGGGGTTTAGAGAGCAGTACTTC. The rearrangement joins TRBV4-2 to TRBJ2-7; 10 bases map to TRBD1. CDR3 length: 16 residues. In germline, CDR1 is LGHNA, CDR2 YNFKEQ. Trimming cost V 0 bases and J 7 bases; bases outside gene matches: 9.

For the CDR3, the DNA is TGTGCCAGCAGCCCTGAAGCTTACTCCTCTCAGTATTTT. Encoded protein: CASSPEAYSSQYF. V gene TRBV7-9 combines with J gene TRBJ2-3; D not certain. Germline V gives CDR1 SEHNR, CDR2 FQNEAQ (reference sequence). The CDR3 is 13 amino acids. With 5 bases removed from V and 12 bases from J, the gap between germline ends came to 18 bases.

The chain has TRBV7-3 and TRBJ2-1, with D maybe TRBD2 (6 bases). Germline CDR1 SGHTA, CDR2 FQGTGA. This CDR3 has 16 amino acids. The V gene lost 4 bases and the J gene lost 1 base, with 14 bases spanning the gap. The CDR3 loop is CASSSIAAVSYNEQFF. The CDR3 nucleotides read TGTGCCAGCAGCTCGATAGCGGCCGTATCCTACAATGAGCAGTTCTTC.